In this sample, the clone carrying this T cell receptor (beta chain) turned up a few times. What it binds is unknown. A sample-barcoded 5' primer and a J-beta primer mix were used in a second PCR of about 7 to 12 cycles. TCRdb recomputed calls from the 5' RACE reads with MiXCR, one row per CDR3 protein. This sample has 1.5 million to 2 million distinct CDR3 sequences; 28% occur once, and the top ten carry 6.5% to 8.5%. The data stem from a study of blood T cells in healthy people across ages. General study results and limits: Estimates of diversity drawn from one million T cells were considered underestimates.

CDR3 length equals 14 residues. With V trimmed by 8 bases and J by 10 bases, 10 bases remained unmatched. CDR1 and CDR2 (germline): SQVTM, ANQGSEA. V gene TRBV29-1 combines with J gene TRBJ2-1; 14 nucleotides agree with TRBD2. Sequenced material: blood. The source of this sequence is a woman aged 25-40 years in good health. The DNA of the CDR3 is TGCAGCCTATCTCGACTAGCGGGGGGGTCGGAGCAGTTCTTC. It translates to CSLSRLAGGSEQFF.